This TCR beta chain stems from a study of blood T cells in healthy people across ages (dated by TCRdb to the mid-2010s). For context, the study as a whole: In model experiments, template switching captured roughly one uniquely barcoded TCR beta cDNA molecule for every two T cells. Age-related changes in TCR beta repertoire diversity were measured in the study by deep sequencing normalized with unique cDNA molecular identifiers. The donors were divided into four age groups: young (average around 16 years), middle-aged (approximately 39), aged (approximately 62) and long-lived (about 80). Donors of different ages were randomly distributed across sequencing lanes to avoid experimental bias. For two donors (one aged 18 to 30 and one aged 80 or older), the study analyzed two additional independent replicas of 1 million unique cDNA reads from the same blood draw.

The donors were a few dozen Caucasian individuals from Russia, aged about 6 to 95 years, who were systemically healthy. Each donor gave around 9.8 milliliters of peripheral blood, collected into EDTA-treated Vacutainer tubes. Ficoll-Paque density-gradient centrifugation was used to isolate PBMCs, with at least 6 million obtained per sample. Trizol reagent was used to extract total RNA from the PBMCs, yielding at least 6 micrograms per sample. The percentages of naive CD45RAhigh/CD27high T cells were determined by flow cytometry on a PBMC aliquot from every donor. This clonotype was found once. Its antigen remains unidentified. Per-base quality was not reported, and no clone a single base away is much larger than it. General conclusions and limits of the study: Total diversity estimates from one million sequenced T cells were considered lower bounds and underestimates. The long-lived group showed more naive CD4+ T cells, fewer expanded clones and increased TCR diversity than the aged group, suggesting age selection. As age increased, observed TCR beta diversity per million T cells dropped in a roughly linear way, and a significant reduction was already evident by age roughly 36. Donor CMV infection status was unknown, potentially confounding age-related changes in expanded clonotypes. Since profiling was done on bulk unsorted PBMCs, naive and antigen-experienced compartments could not be conclusively compared. The percentage of naive T cells measured by flow cytometry correlated strongly with observed TCR beta diversity.

From V the trimming removes 2 bases and from J it removes 5 bases, while the gene matches leave 8 bases of the junction unaccounted for. Spanning cysteine to phenylalanine, the CDR3 consists of 15 amino acids. Just the 45-base CDR3 DNA is kept, in frame starting at base 1. Reading the germline V gene gives CDR1 SGHTA and CDR2 FQGNSA. The library was built by means of 5' RACE. The listed sequencing device is Illumina HiSeq 2500. A second PCR of 7 to 11 cycles was performed with a sample-barcoded 5' primer and a J-beta primer mix. A template-switch 5' adaptor carrying 12 random nucleotides introduced a unique molecular identifier onto each TCR beta cDNA molecule. Each sample yielded at least 2.5 million CDR3-containing paired-end reads. First-strand cDNA was synthesized from all RNA with the Mint cDNA synthesis kit, primed by a TRBC-specific oligonucleotide. Following uracil-DNA glycosylase treatment, all cDNA underwent a first 18-cycle PCR with the universal primers M1SS and BC2_uni_R. From the authors' description of their analysis: Each sample was normalized by randomly selecting 1 million high-quality reads, each carrying a distinct molecular identifier. Reads with shared molecular identifiers were discarded instead of being binned into consensus sequences. MiTCR, with a Q25 quality threshold and the strictest error-elimination algorithm, was used for CDR3 identification, clonotype clustering and error correction. A nonparametric unseen species model using Euler transformation provided a lower-bound estimate of total TCR beta diversity. Through fastp at Q25 and MiXCR, TCRdb rebuilt clones from the public reads, retaining in-frame beta chains. Each CDR3 protein appears once, grouped with its most common genes and DNA. TCRdb, not the authors, supplied the V and J calls. In this sample the table shows about 1,400,000 distinct CDR3 sequences, 42% of which occur a single time. Clones ranked in the top ten supply 7.9% of the sample.

Sequencing was done on a sample of blood. This clonotype was sampled from a woman aged 18-29 years in good health. The chain joins TRBV7-2 to TRBJ2-5; TRBD2 agrees with 7 junctional bases. For the CDR3, the sequence is CASSLWGGGLETQYF. The DNA reads TGTGCCAGCAGCTTATGGGGGGGAGGCTTGGAGACCCAGTACTTC.